Below are 23 T cell receptor beta chains sequenced from a single sample in a study of cytomegalovirus exposure and HLA in healthy donors. This PCR relied on a set of 60 Vbeta primers and 13 Jbeta primers. The data were produced by immunoSEQ multiplex PCR, yet TCRdb's version contains in-frame clones alone and is incomplete. The sample carries around 150,000 clones, about 79% recorded once. The sample comprised PBMCs. The origin of the receptors is a female donor in good health and CMV-seropositive.

The chain carries TRBV9 and TRBJ2-3; TRBD2 agrees at 7 bases. Germline CDR1 and CDR2: SGDLS and YYNGEE. Trimming cost V 4 bases and J 1 base; bases outside gene matches: 6. The CDR3 spans 15 residues. This CDR3 reads CASSSTSERTDTQYF. The CDR3 bases are TGTGCCAGCAGCTCCACTAGCGAACGCACAGATACGCAGTATTTT.

This clone was detected a few times. The DNA of the CDR3 is TGTGCCAGCAGCCCACCTCTTGGAAACAGGTGGTTAGGCTACACCTTC. Protein: CASSPPLGNRWLGYTF. The chain is built from TRBV7-9 and TRBJ1-2; a weak D match, TRBD1 (5 bases). Germline CDR1 and CDR2: SEHNR and FQNEAQ (reference sequence). V dropped 5 bases and J dropped 8 bases, with 24 bases sitting between them. The CDR3 has 16 residues.

The chain links TRBV7-3 to TRBJ2-7, with D possibly TRBD1 on 6 matching bases. This CDR3 contains 16 residues. Trimming stripped 0 bases from V and 5 bases from J, with 17 bases between. In germline, CDR1 is SGHTA, CDR2 FQGTGA. The CDR3 DNA sequence: TGTGCCAGCAGCTTAACGCCGGGACAAGGCCCCAACGAGCAGTACTTC. Its translation is CASSLTPGQGPNEQYF.

The rearrangement links TRBV2 to TRBJ1-5, with no clear D. The CDR3 extends over 15 amino acids. Trimming took off 4 bases at V and 2 bases at J, with 12 bases between the two ends. CDR1 and CDR2 (germline): SNHLY, FYNNEI. The CDR3 bases are TGTGCCAGCAGTGCCGACTTCGGGGGCAATCAGCCCCAGCATTTT. Its translation is CASSADFGGNQPQHF.

This clone was observed a handful of times. Here the CDR3 reads CASSLVVTASTDTQYF. CDR3 in DNA: TGTGCCAGCAGCTTGGTTGTGACAGCTAGCACAGATACGCAGTATTTT. This chain connects TRBV5-4 to TRBJ2-3; D possibly corresponds to TRBD1 (5 bases). The CDR3 is 16 amino acids. Germline CDR1 SGHNT, CDR2 YYREEE (reference sequence). Trimming stripped 0 bases from V and 0 bases from J, with 11 bases between.

This clone appeared once. The sample has other DNA sequences that encode this CDR3 too. The chain couples TRBV27 to TRBJ1-6; D is possibly TRBD1 (6 bases). CDR1 MNHEY and CDR2 SMNVEV come from the germline V gene (reference sequence). V was clipped by 2 bases and J by 1 base, with 6 bases between them. This CDR3 comprises 15 residues. The CDR3 sequence: CASSLRGSYNSPLHF. The CDR3 DNA reads as TGTGCCAGCAGTTTAAGGGGGTCCTATAATTCACCCCTCCACTTT.

This chain connects TRBV30 to TRBJ2-7; 12 positions match TRBD2. The CDR3 length is 14 residues. Germline CDR1 and CDR2: GTSNPN and SVGIG (reference sequence). The trim removed 1 base at V and 4 bases at J, leaving 2 bases unmatched. Written as DNA, the CDR3 is TGTGCCTGGAGTGGGGGACTAGCGGGTTACGAGCAGTACTTC. Protein: CAWSGGLAGYEQYF.

V gene TRBV28 combines with J gene TRBJ1-5, with D perhaps matching TRBD1 (6 bases). Germline V gene sequence: CDR1 MDHEN, CDR2 SYDVKM. The CDR3 contains 15 residues. The V and J ends lost 3 bases and 3 bases respectively, with 12 bases between them. CDR3 bases: TGTGCCAGCAGTTTGGCCCGGGACAACAATCAGCCCCAGCATTTT. Protein: CASSLARDNNQPQHF.

This rearrangement joins TRBV2 to TRBJ2-3; D gene uncertain. CDR3 size: 12 residues. CDR1 is SNHLY and CDR2 is FYNNEI in the germline V gene. The germline V and J ends were trimmed by 0 bases and 6 bases, with 4 bases remaining between them. The CDR3 spells CASSEAADTQYF. CDR3 sequence (DNA): TGTGCCAGCAGTGAAGCGGCCGATACGCAGTATTTT.

The V and J genes are TRBV30 and TRBJ2-3; possibly TRBD1 for D (6 bases). V was cut by 5 bases and J by 5 bases, with 8 bases left in between. This CDR3 comprises 11 residues. The germline gives CDR1 GTSNPN, CDR2 SVGIG (reference sequence). The CDR3 sequence is CAWEGVDTQYF. The CDR3 DNA reads as TGTGCCTGGGAGGGGGTAGATACGCAGTATTTT. Full variable domain (outside the CDR3, taken from reference TRBV30 and TRBJ2-3): SQTIHQWPATLVQPVGSPLSLECTVEGTSNPNLYWYRQAAGRGLQLLFYSVGIGQISSEVPQNLSASRPQDRQFILSSKKLLLSDSGFYLCAWEGVDTQYFGPGTRLTVL.

This chain links TRBV5-8 with TRBJ2-5; no reliable D call. The length of the CDR3 is 12 residues. From germline, CDR1 is SGHTS and CDR2 YDEGEE. Trimming pared 0 bases from V and 5 bases from J, leaving 5 bases between. The CDR3 sequence is CASSLAGETQYF. In nucleotides, the CDR3 is TGTGCCAGCAGCTTGGCCGGGGAGACCCAGTACTTC.

The chain joins TRBV27 to TRBJ1-5; weak D call: TRBD1 (5 bases). Germline V gives CDR1 MNHEY, CDR2 SMNVEV (reference sequence). Between the trimmed V and J ends, which lost 7 bases and 4 bases, there was a span of 14 bases. The CDR3 spans 14 residues. As DNA, the CDR3 is TGTGCCAGCACCTTGCGCAGGGTGAATCAGCCCCAGCATTTT. This translates into CASTLRRVNQPQHF.

The chain couples TRBV6-5 to TRBJ2-7, with D tentatively TRBD1 (5 bases). The V gene lost 2 bases and the J gene lost 0 bases, with 8 bases spanning the gap. The CDR3 loop spans 14 amino acids. Germline lookup yields CDR1 MNHEY and CDR2 SVGAGI. In nucleotides, the CDR3 is TGTGCCAGCAGTTACAGGGGCACCTCCTACGAGCAGTACTTC. This sequence encodes CASSYRGTSYEQYF.

The rearrangement joins TRBV2 to TRBJ1-2; D may be TRBD1 (6 bases). Germline V gene lookup returns CDR1 SNHLY and CDR2 FYNNEI. V was shortened by 2 bases and J by 3 bases, with 10 bases between the two germline ends. The CDR3 spans 14 residues. The CDR3 reads CASSEPGAYYGYTF. CDR3 bases: TGTGCCAGCAGTGAACCAGGGGCTTACTATGGCTACACCTTC.

This clone was seen just once. V usage is TRBV7-9 and J usage is TRBJ2-1, with TRBD1 matching 10 bases. The CDR3 extends over 16 amino acids. In germline, CDR1 is SEHNR, CDR2 FQNEAQ (reference sequence). Unmatched junction bases numbered 9, after V lost 4 bases and J lost 6 bases. CDR3 in amino acids: CASSSQDRGLFNEQFF. DNA of the CDR3: TGTGCCAGCAGCTCTCAAGACAGGGGGCTTTTCAATGAGCAGTTCTTC.

Points on this clone: Other nucleotide sequences in the sample specify the same CDR3. The chain is built from TRBV5-1 and TRBJ2-7; 7 nucleotides match TRBD1. V trimming: 5 bases; J trimming: 0 bases; junction bases outside the gene matches: 11. The CDR3 spans 16 residues. Germline CDR1 reads SGHRS; CDR2 reads YFSETQ. The CDR3 is CASSPYGTANSYEQYF. CDR3 in DNA: TGCGCCAGCAGTCCGTACGGGACAGCCAACTCCTACGAGCAGTACTTC.

Here the CDR3 DNA reads TGCGCCAGCAGCCAAGATCGATCGCAACAGGACCGTGAAGCTTTCTTT. This translates into CASSQDRSQQDREAFF. This sequence joins TRBV4-1 and TRBJ1-1, with D tentatively TRBD1 (5 bases). Germline CDR1 is MGHRA and CDR2 is YSYEKL. The CDR3 covers 16 residues. V shed 0 bases and J shed 7 bases, with 18 bases lying between them.

V gene TRBV9 combines with J gene TRBJ1-6; the D gene is possibly TRBD1 (5 bases). Germline V gene lookup returns CDR1 SGDLS and CDR2 YYNGEE. Trimming left V 2 bases short and J 10 bases short, with 13 bases between. CDR3 length: 14 amino acids. The chain's CDR3 is CASSVSGYRSPLHF. Here the CDR3 DNA reads TGTGCCAGCAGCGTTTCAGGGTACAGATCACCCCTCCACTTT.

The chain recombines TRBV5-1 with TRBJ1-1; the D is unclear. V was pared by 3 bases and J by 0 bases, with 9 bases between. This CDR3 comprises 14 residues. The germline gives CDR1 SGHRS, CDR2 YFSETQ. The CDR3 DNA reads as TGCGCCAGCAGCTCGGGGTCCGTGAACACTGAAGCTTTCTTT. Residues: CASSSGSVNTEAFF.

This clone was detected only a few times. The rearrangement joins TRBV28 to TRBJ2-1, with D maybe TRBD1 (7 bases). The germline V and J ends were trimmed by 6 bases and 7 bases, with 19 bases remaining between them. The CDR3 has 15 amino acids. CDR1 is MDHEN and CDR2 is SYDVKM in the germline V gene. CDR3: CASSRGLPGGNEQFF. The CDR3 DNA sequence: TGTGCCAGCAGCCGGGGACTTCCAGGGGGGAATGAGCAGTTCTTC.

This clone was seen just once. The chain links TRBV5-1 to TRBJ1-1; 8 bases are shared with TRBD1. Germline CDR1 and CDR2: SGHRS and YFSETQ. The CDR3 covers 14 residues. After removal of 4 bases from V and 1 base from J, the junction contained 3 bases not matched to a gene. CDR3 residues: CASSTGTGNTEAFF. CDR3 nucleotide sequence: TGCGCCAGCAGCACCGGGACAGGGAACACTGAAGCTTTCTTT.

V gene TRBV5-1 combines with J gene TRBJ2-7, with D possibly being TRBD2 (6 bases). CDR1 SGHRS and CDR2 YFSETQ come from the germline V gene. Trimming removed 1 base at V and 0 bases at J, with 14 bases between. The CDR3 sequence is 16 residues long. The CDR3, as DNA: TGCGCCAGCAGCTTGATTGCTAGCGATAGCTCCTACGAGCAGTACTTC. Translating gives CASSLIASDSSYEQYF.

The chain employs TRBV25-1 and TRBJ1-1; 7 positions match TRBD1. Germline CDR1 reads MGHDK; CDR2 reads SYGVNS. Losses at the gene ends were 4 bases for V and 4 bases for J; bases not matched to a gene: 9. There are 15 residues in the CDR3. The CDR3: CASSAQDRVGTEAFF. In nucleotides, the CDR3 is TGTGCCAGCAGTGCCCAAGACAGGGTGGGCACTGAAGCTTTCTTT. The whole variable domain, filled in from reference TRBV25-1 and TRBJ1-1, reads EADIYQTPRYLVIGTGKKITLECSQTMGHDKMYWYQQDPGMELHLIHYSYGVNSTEKGDLSSESTVSRIRTEHFPLTLESARPSHTSQYLCASSAQDRVGTEAFFGQGTRLTVV.